A single sample gave rise to the 18 T cell receptor beta chains below, sequenced in a study of blood T cell repertoires in COVID-19. Generated by immunoSEQ multiplex PCR, the TCRdb table keeps only in-frame clones and is missing some. Of tens of thousands of clones detected, roughly 80% appear once; the ten largest clones hold approximately 4.6%. The sample consisted of peripheral blood. Receptors originate from a man older than 75 with COVID-19, enrolled during active disease.

This chain joins TRBV6-2 or TRBV6-3 and TRBJ1-1; possible D gene TRBD1, 5 bases. The CDR3 spans 13 residues. The V end was cut by 2 bases, the J end by 3 bases, with 7 bases between. From germline, CDR1 is MNHEY and CDR2 SVGEGT. CDR3 loop: CASSYDRYTEAFF. CDR3 coding DNA: TGTGCCAGCAGTTACGACAGATACACTGAAGCTTTCTTT.

The chain carries TRBV6-1 and TRBJ2-3, with 11 positions matching TRBD2. The germline CDR1 and CDR2 sequences are MNHNS and SASEGT. V shed 2 bases, J shed 0 bases, and the junction held 13 bases outside the gene matches. This CDR3 is built from 20 residues. The CDR3 DNA sequence: TGTGCCAGCAGTGAAAGGGGGTGGGCTAGCGGGAGGTACAGCACAGATACGCAGTATTTT. Translation: CASSERGWASGRYSTDTQYF.

The V and J genes are TRBV12-1 and TRBJ2-1; whether TRBD2, the table's D call, matches the DNA was not checked. TRBV12-1 is a pseudogene. The CDR3 extends over 18 amino acids. CDR3 DNA sequence: TGTGCCAGCAGCTTAGGACTAGCGGGGTATCGCTCCTACAATGAGCAGTTCTTC. This translates into CASSLGLAGYRSYNEQFF.

The chain couples TRBV5-5 to TRBJ1-6, with D possibly being TRBD1 (5 bases). This CDR3 is 16 amino acids long. Germline lookup yields CDR1 SGHKS and CDR2 YYEKEE (reference sequence). Trimming took off 5 bases at V and 6 bases at J, with 18 bases between the two ends. CDR3 sequence (DNA): TGTGCCAGCAGAACGGACGTCCCGGGGGTTAATTCACCCCTCCACTTT. Protein product: CASRTDVPGVNSPLHF.

In its sample, this clone was seen once. This sequence joins TRBV28 and TRBJ1-3; 7 bases match TRBD1. V dropped 6 bases and J dropped 2; count of bases not matched to a gene: 7. Germline assignment: CDR1 MDHEN and CDR2 SYDVKM. The CDR3 contains 15 residues. CDR3 DNA sequence: TGTGCCAGCAGGCAAAAACAGGGGACTGGAAACACCATATATTTT. Its protein product is CASRQKQGTGNTIYF.

The chain carries TRBV3-1 (or the pseudogene TRBV3-2) and TRBJ1-1; D may be TRBD1 (6 bases). Trimming removed 4 bases at V and 7 bases at J, with 10 bases between. The CDR3 covers 12 residues. Germline V CDR1 and CDR2: LGHDT, YNNKEL (reference sequence). CDR3 protein: CASSRTGLEAFF. CDR3 DNA: TGTGCCAGCAGCCGTACAGGGCTTGAAGCTTTCTTT.

V usage is TRBV11-2 and J usage is TRBJ2-1; TRBD2 is a possible D gene (6 bases). Germline CDR1 is SGHAT and CDR2 is FQNNGV. V gave up 5 bases and J gave up 2 bases, with 22 bases separating them. This CDR3 region has 18 residues. CDR3: CASSHNSLAAGPYNEQFF. CDR3 bases: TGTGCCAGCAGCCATAATTCCCTTGCGGCGGGGCCCTACAATGAGCAGTTCTTC.

V usage is TRBV9 and J usage is TRBJ1-3; TRBD1 might be the D (5 bases). The CDR3 has 16 amino acids. Germline V gives CDR1 SGDLS, CDR2 YYNGEE. The V gene lost 0 bases and the J gene lost 0 bases, with 10 bases spanning the gap. The DNA for the CDR3 is TGTGCCAGCAGCGTAGATTCGACAGTCTCTGGAAACACCATATATTTT. It codes for CASSVDSTVSGNTIYF. Full variable domain (remainder filled in from reference TRBV9 and TRBJ1-3): DSGVTQTPKHLITATGQRVTLRCSPRSGDLSVYWYQQSLDQGLQFLIQYYNGEERAKGNILERFSAQQFPDLHSELNLSSLELGDSALYFCASSVDSTVSGNTIYFGEGSWLTVV.

This rearrangement joins TRBV14 to TRBJ1-1; 7 bases map to TRBD1. Germline lookup yields CDR1 SGHDN and CDR2 FVKESK. V lost 4 bases to trimming and J lost 5 bases; unmatched junction nucleotides: 13. This CDR3 contains 16 residues. In DNA, the CDR3 is TGTGCCAGCAGCCCCGGCCTAAGACAGGGTGGTACTGAAGCTTTCTTT. Its protein is CASSPGLRQGGTEAFF.

The genes are TRBV6-5 and TRBJ2-1, with 7 bases identical to TRBD1. From germline, CDR1 is MNHEY and CDR2 SVGAGI. This CDR3 has 15 residues. With 6 bases clipped from V and 4 bases from J, the junction kept 9 bases outside the gene matches. CDR3 DNA sequence: TGTGCCAGCAGCGCGACAGGGCTTGGGTACAATGAGCAGTTCTTC. Amino acid sequence: CASSATGLGYNEQFF.

The chain couples TRBV6-5 to TRBJ1-1; TRBD1 is a possible D gene (6 bases). The germline V gene has CDR1 MNHEY and CDR2 SVGAGI. The CDR3 covers 15 residues. Between the trimmed V and J ends, which lost 4 bases and 3 bases, there was a span of 15 bases. The CDR3 loop is CASSLYRVAYTEAFF. As DNA, the CDR3 is TGTGCCAGCAGTTTATACAGGGTCGCCTACACTGAAGCTTTCTTT.

V gene TRBV27 combines with J gene TRBJ2-1, with TRBD1 matching 7 bases. V lost 7 bases and J lost 0; bases outside the gene matches: 6. The CDR3 totals 15 residues. Germline CDR1 MNHEY, CDR2 SMNVEV (reference sequence). The CDR3 here is CASNTGASSYNEQFF. The CDR3, as DNA: TGTGCCAGCAATACAGGGGCAAGCTCCTACAATGAGCAGTTCTTC.

The gene calls are TRBV25-1 and TRBJ2-2, with D possibly being TRBD1 (7 bases). Germline V gene lookup returns CDR1 MGHDK and CDR2 SYGVNS. The V and J ends lost 7 bases and 5 bases respectively, with 17 bases between them. The CDR3 sequence is 15 residues long. The CDR3 sequence: CASMMSAGGTGELFF. The DNA for the CDR3 is TGTGCCAGCATGATGTCGGCAGGGGGGACCGGGGAGCTGTTTTTT.

This chain links TRBV6-6 with TRBJ1-3; TRBD1 agrees at 7 bases. The CDR3 runs to 14 residues. CDR1 is MNHNY, CDR2 SVGAGI, per germline (reference sequence). The V gene end was trimmed by 5 bases and the J gene end by 2 bases; junction bases not matched to a gene: 3. Here the CDR3 reads CASSLQGPGNTIYF. Here the CDR3 DNA reads TGTGCCAGCAGTCTACAGGGGCCTGGAAACACCATATATTTT.

The rearrangement links TRBV7-9 to TRBJ2-1; TRBD1 is a possible D gene (5 bases). Germline CDR1 and CDR2: SEHNR and FQNEAQ (reference sequence). V gave up 1 base and J gave up 5 bases, with 12 bases separating them. CDR3 length equals 15 residues. For the CDR3, the DNA is TGTGCCAGCAGCTTAGAAGTGACAGTAGACAATGAGCAGTTCTTC. It specifies CASSLEVTVDNEQFF.

J is TRBJ1-1 and V is TRBV5-1, with TRBD1 identical over 8 bases. The CDR3 has 18 residues. V gave up 6 bases and J gave up 0 bases; unmatched junction bases: 16. Germline V gene data show CDR1 as SGHRS and CDR2 as YFSETQ. CDR3 sequence (DNA): TGCGCCAGCACCCCTAGGACAGGGACTCAAAAACTGAACACTGAAGCTTTCTTT. It yields the protein CASTPRTGTQKLNTEAFF. The full variable domain, its missing parts supplied by reference TRBV5-1 and TRBJ1-1, is KAGVTQTPRYLIKTRGQQVTLSCSPISGHRSVSWYQQTPGQGLQFLFEYFSETQRNKGNFPGRFSGRQFSNSRSEMNVSTLELGDSALYLCASTPRTGTQKLNTEAFFGQGTRLTVV.

This clone has a single count. This chain uses TRBV6-2 or TRBV6-3 with TRBJ2-2; TRBD2 aligns across 7 bases. Germline CDR1 and CDR2: MNHEY and SVGEGT. This CDR3 contains 15 residues. Trimming at V came to 5 bases and at J to 0 bases, leaving 3 bases not matched to a gene. The CDR3 coding sequence is TGTGCCAGCAGTCGGGACTATACGAACACCGGGGAGCTGTTTTTT. Encoded protein: CASSRDYTNTGELFF.

This clone was detected only once. The chain links TRBV7-3 to TRBJ1-6, with 8 bases that match TRBD1. The trim removed 6 bases at V and 4 bases at J, leaving 2 bases unmatched. This CDR3 contains 14 residues. From germline, CDR1 is SGHTA and CDR2 FQGTGA. The CDR3 region is CASSRQGYNSPLHF. The CDR3 DNA is TGTGCCAGCAGTCGACAGGGGTATAATTCACCCCTCCACTTT.